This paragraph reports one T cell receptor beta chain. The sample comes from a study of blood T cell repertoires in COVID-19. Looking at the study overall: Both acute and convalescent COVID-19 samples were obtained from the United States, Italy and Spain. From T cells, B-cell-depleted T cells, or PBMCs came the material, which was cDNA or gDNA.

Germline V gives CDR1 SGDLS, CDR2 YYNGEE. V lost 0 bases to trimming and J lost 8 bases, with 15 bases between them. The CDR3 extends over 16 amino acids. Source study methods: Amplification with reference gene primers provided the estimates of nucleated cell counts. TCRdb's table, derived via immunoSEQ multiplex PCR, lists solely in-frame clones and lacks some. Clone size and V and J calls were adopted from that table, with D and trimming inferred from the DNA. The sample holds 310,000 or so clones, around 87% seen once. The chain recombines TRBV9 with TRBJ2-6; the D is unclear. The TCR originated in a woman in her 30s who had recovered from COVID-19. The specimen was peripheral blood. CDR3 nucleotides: TGTGCCAGCAGCGTAGGAGACTCCCCACCTACCAACGTCCTGACTTTC. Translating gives CASSVGDSPPTNVLTF.